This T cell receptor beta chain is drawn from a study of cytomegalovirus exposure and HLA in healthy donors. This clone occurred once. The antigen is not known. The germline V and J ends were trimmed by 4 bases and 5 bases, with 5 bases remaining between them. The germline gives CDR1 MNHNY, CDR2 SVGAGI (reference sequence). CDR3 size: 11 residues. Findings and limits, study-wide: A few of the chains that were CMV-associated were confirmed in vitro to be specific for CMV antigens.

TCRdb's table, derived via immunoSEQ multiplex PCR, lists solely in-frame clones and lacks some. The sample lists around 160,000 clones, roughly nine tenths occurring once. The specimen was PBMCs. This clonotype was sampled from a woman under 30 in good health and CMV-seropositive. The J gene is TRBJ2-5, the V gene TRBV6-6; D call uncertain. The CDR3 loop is CASSFEETQYF. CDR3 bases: TGTGCCAGCAGTTTCGAGGAGACCCAGTACTTC.